The rows below give T cell receptor beta chains drawn from one sample of a study of blood T cell repertoires in COVID-19. Clones were read by immunoSEQ multiplex PCR, and TCRdb kept only the in-frame ones, dropping some. This sample yields just over 300,000 clones, of which roughly 89% are seen a single time; about 8.9% belongs to the top ten. The sequenced sample consisted of PBMCs or T cells enriched from blood (not recorded which). These receptors were obtained from a woman aged 18-30 years who had recovered from COVID-19. The CDR3 runs from the conserved cysteine through the conserved F or W. D genes are given only for firm matches. The size of a clone is reported for some rows only, either as once, few or many, or as a class for expanded clones.

abundance: .; len: 14; d_gene: .; v_gene: TRBV3-1/TRBV3-2; j_gene: TRBJ1-5; CDR3aa: CASSQGGGNQPQHF; CDR3nt: TGTGCCAGCAGCCAAGGAGGTGGCAATCAGCCCCAGCATTTT
abundance: .; len: 15; d_gene: TRBD2; v_gene: TRBV30; j_gene: TRBJ2-2; CDR3aa: CAWSVIGGYTGELFF; CDR3nt: TGTGCCTGGAGTGTAATCGGGGGGTACACCGGGGAGCTGTTTTTT
abundance: .; len: 16; d_gene: .; v_gene: TRBV4-3; j_gene: TRBJ2-7; CDR3aa: CASSQDQASELYEQYF; CDR3nt: TGCGCCAGCAGCCAAGATCAAGCTTCTGAGCTGTACGAGCAGTACTTC
abundance: .; len: 15; d_gene: .; v_gene: TRBV7-2; j_gene: TRBJ1-2; CDR3aa: CASSLASISGGGYTF; CDR3nt: TGTGCCAGCAGCTTGGCCTCTATCTCTGGAGGTGGCTACACCTTC
abundance: .; len: 13; d_gene: .; v_gene: TRBV19; j_gene: TRBJ2-1; CDR3aa: CASSTPPSFEQFF; CDR3nt: TGTGCCAGTAGTACCCCCCCCAGTTTTGAGCAGTTCTTC
abundance: .; len: 16; d_gene: .; v_gene: TRBV25-1; j_gene: TRBJ1-3; CDR3aa: CASSEWRGTSGNTIYF; CDR3nt: TGTGCCAGCAGTGAATGGAGGGGAACCTCTGGAAACACCATATATTTT
abundance: .; len: 13; d_gene: .; v_gene: TRBV24-1; j_gene: TRBJ1-2; CDR3aa: CATSDSLADGYTF; CDR3nt: TGTGCCACCAGTGATTCGCTCGCGGATGGCTACACCTTC
abundance: .; len: 15; d_gene: .; v_gene: TRBV9; j_gene: TRBJ1-5; CDR3aa: CASSSTGRVDQPQHF; CDR3nt: TGTGCCAGCAGCTCAACTGGGAGGGTGGACCAGCCCCAGCATTTT
abundance: few; len: 16; d_gene: .; v_gene: TRBV4-3; j_gene: TRBJ2-6; CDR3aa: CASSQEIGSGANVLTF; CDR3nt: TGCGCCAGCAGCCAAGAAATCGGTTCTGGGGCCAACGTCCTGACTTTC
abundance: .; len: 14; d_gene: TRBD1; v_gene: TRBV9; j_gene: TRBJ1-1; CDR3aa: CASSGYPTGTEAFF; CDR3nt: TGTGCCAGCAGCGGATACCCGACAGGGACTGAAGCTTTCTTT